The 31 T cell receptor beta chains given below trace back to one sample, sequenced in a study of control samples from healthy donors and cancer patients. The method was immunoSEQ multiplex PCR; TCRdb's version includes in-frame clones alone and lacks a portion of them. The sample has fewer than 500,000 clones, over 75% seen once. Material: PBMCs. These receptors were collected from a man aged 35-49 years with head and neck cancer.

The genes are TRBV28 and TRBJ2-7; a weak D match, TRBD2 (7 bases). The CDR3 spans 15 residues. Germline V gives CDR1 MDHEN, CDR2 SYDVKM. Trimming shortened V by 2 bases and J by 3 bases, and 14 bases separated the two germline ends. CDR3 DNA: TGTGCCAGCAGTTTAGGGGGGGCGCGGGTCTACGAGCAGTACTTC. It encodes CASSLGGARVYEQYF.

The chain links TRBV7-9 to TRBJ2-7; possibly TRBD1 or TRBD2 for D (5 bases each). This CDR3 comprises 17 residues. Trimming left V 3 bases short and J 5 bases short, with 23 bases between. Germline CDR1 and CDR2: SEHNR and FQNEAQ (reference sequence). CDR3 region: CASSLSLAGASENEQYF. CDR3 DNA: TGTGCCAGCAGCTTGTCCCTGGCCGGGGCGAGCGAAAACGAGCAGTACTTC.

This chain links TRBV5-4 with TRBJ2-1, with 8 nucleotides matching TRBD2. Trimming removed 0 bases from V and 4 bases from J; junction bases left unmatched: 6. The CDR3 length is 16 residues. Germline assignment: CDR1 SGHNT and CDR2 YYREEE (reference sequence). The CDR3 DNA sequence: TGTGCCAGCAGCTTGGCCTTTAGCGGGAATTACAATGAGCAGTTCTTC. It specifies CASSLAFSGNYNEQFF.

The rearrangement uses TRBV7-2 and TRBJ2-7; no firm D call. The V gene's germline CDR1 is SGHTA and CDR2 FQGNSA. The CDR3 runs 14 residues. The ends were cut back, 0 bases at V and 2 bases at J, with 8 bases in the middle. CDR3 in DNA: TGTGCCAGCAGCTTAGCTGACGGCCCCTACGAGCAGTACTTC. As protein: CASSLADGPYEQYF.

The J gene is TRBJ1-1, the V gene TRBV7-3; TRBD1 might be the D (5 bases). The CDR3 consists of 12 residues. The V gene's germline CDR1 is SGHTA and CDR2 FQGTGA. Deletions cut 10 bases from V and 5 bases from J, with 14 bases between. The CDR3 nucleotides read TGTGCCACCTTAGTGGGGGGTACTGAAGCTTTCTTT. It is translated as CATLVGGTEAFF. Full variable domain (rest looked up from reference TRBV7-3 and TRBJ1-1): GAGVSQTPSNKVTEKGKYVELRCDPISGHTALYWYRQSLGQGPEFLIYFQGTGAADDSGLPNDRFFAVRPEGSVSTLKIQRTERGDSAVYLCATLVGGTEAFFGQGTRLTVV.

The chain couples TRBV7-9 to TRBJ2-2; D tentatively fits TRBD1 or TRBD2 (5 bases each). Germline V gene lookup returns CDR1 SEHNR and CDR2 FQNEAQ (reference sequence). This CDR3 comprises 15 residues. V gave up 4 bases and J gave up 1 base, with 10 bases separating them. In DNA, the CDR3 is TGTGCCAGCAGCTCGGGACCGAAGAACACCGGGGAGCTGTTTTTT. Translated, it gives CASSSGPKNTGELFF.

The CDR3 coding sequence is TGTGCCAGCAGCCAAACCAGGCCTGCGAACACCGGGGAGCTGTTTTTT. This encodes CASSQTRPANTGELFF. This rearrangement joins TRBV7-8 to TRBJ2-2; D remains ambiguous. Germline CDR1 SGHVS, CDR2 FQNEAQ. V was shortened by 5 bases and J by 0 bases, with 13 bases between the two germline ends. The CDR3 loop spans 16 amino acids. The full variable domain, in which reference TRBV7-8 and TRBJ2-2 provide the parts outside the CDR3, is GAGVSQSPRYKVAKRGQDVALRCDPISGHVSLFWYQQALGQGPEFLTYFQNEAQLDKSGLPSDRFFAERPEGSVSTLKIQRTQQEDSAVYLCASSQTRPANTGELFFGEGSRLTVL.

Only one count was recorded for this clone. This chain connects TRBV12-5 to TRBJ2-1; D ambiguous. Per the germline V gene, CDR1 is LGHNT and CDR2 is FRNRAP. This CDR3 is built from 12 residues. The ends were cut back, 6 bases at V and 6 bases at J, with 9 bases in the middle. CDR3 nucleotides: TGTGCTAGTGGCCTTAGTGTCAATGAGCAGTTCTTC. It yields the protein CASGLSVNEQFF.

The genes are TRBV12-3 or TRBV12-4 and TRBJ2-1; no definite D call. The CDR3 spans 12 residues. Deletions cut 7 bases from V and 2 bases from J, with 6 bases between. CDR3: CASTPTYNEQFF. CDR3 DNA sequence: TGTGCCAGCACCCCCACCTACAATGAGCAGTTCTTC.

The chain uses TRBV11-2 and TRBJ1-5; maybe TRBD1 (5 bases). Trimming left V 0 bases short and J 5 bases short, with 11 bases between. This CDR3 is 15 amino acids long. CDR1 is SGHAT, CDR2 FQNNGV, per germline. CDR3 DNA: TGTGCCAGCAGCTTAGACACCGGGACTTATCAGCCCCAGCATTTT. Residues: CASSLDTGTYQPQHF.

The chain uses TRBV15 and TRBJ2-2; D is uncertain. V lost 3 bases and J lost 8, with 7 bases in between. The CDR3 totals 12 residues. Per germline, CDR1 LNHNV and CDR2 YYDKDF (reference sequence). CDR3 nucleotides: TGTGCCACCAGCAGGAGCTCAGGGGAGCTGTTTTTT. Protein product: CATSRSSGELFF.

This chain uses TRBV18 with TRBJ2-1; D could derive from TRBD1 or TRBD2 (7 bases each). The germline V and J ends were trimmed by 6 bases and 5 bases, with 14 bases remaining between them. The length of the CDR3 is 14 residues. From germline, CDR1 is KGHSH and CDR2 LQKENI. As DNA, the CDR3 is TGTGCCAGCTCCGCGACAGGGAGGGACAATGAGCAGTTCTTC. Translated, it gives CASSATGRDNEQFF.

V and J are TRBV7-2 and TRBJ2-1; tentatively, D is TRBD2 (5 bases). The germline V gene encodes CDR1 SGHTA and CDR2 FQGNSA. V was shortened by 1 base and J by 0 bases, with 7 bases between the two germline ends. CDR3 length: 15 amino acids. CDR3: CASSLGRGSYNEQFF. The CDR3 bases are TGTGCCAGCAGCTTAGGTCGGGGCTCCTACAATGAGCAGTTCTTC. The full variable domain, rest sourced from reference TRBV7-2 and TRBJ2-1, is GAGVSQSPSNKVTEKGKDVELRCDPISGHTALYWYRQSLGQGLEFLIYFQGNSAPDKSGLPSDRFSAERTGGSVSTLTIQRTQQEDSAVYLCASSLGRGSYNEQFFGPGTRLTVL.

The gene calls are TRBV6-5 and TRBJ1-2, with TRBD1 matching over 8 bases. From germline, CDR1 is MNHEY and CDR2 SVGAGI. Trimming at V came to 1 base and at J to 6 bases, leaving 7 bases not matched to a gene. The CDR3 consists of 15 residues. CDR3: CASSYLTGGNDGYTF. The CDR3 region has the DNA TGTGCCAGCAGTTACTTAACAGGGGGAAACGATGGCTACACCTTC.

V is TRBV28 and J is TRBJ2-7, with a tentative D call TRBD1 (6 bases). The CDR3 extends over 13 amino acids. The ends were cut back, 7 bases at V and 5 bases at J, with 15 bases in the middle. The germline gives CDR1 MDHEN, CDR2 SYDVKM. The DNA for the CDR3 is TGTGCCAGCATCCCACAGGGTGCCGACGAGCAGTACTTC. Translating it yields CASIPQGADEQYF. Supplemented by reference TRBV28 and TRBJ2-7, the full variable domain reads DVKVTQSSRYLVKRTGEKVFLECVQDMDHENMFWYRQDPGLGLRLIYFSYDVKMKEKGDIPEGYSVSREKKERFSLILESASTNQTSMYLCASIPQGADEQYFGPGTRLTVT.

V and J are TRBV2 and TRBJ1-6, with a weak D call TRBD1 (6 bases). Germline V gene lookup returns CDR1 SNHLY and CDR2 FYNNEI. Trimming pared 10 bases from V and 7 bases from J, leaving 20 bases between. The CDR3 has 15 residues. CDR3 sequence: CATAGGRGGNSPLHF. DNA for the CDR3: TGTGCCACCGCGGGGGGCCGTGGGGGAAATTCACCCCTCCACTTT.

The chain is built from TRBV30 and TRBJ1-6; 9 bases align to TRBD1. Germline V CDR1 and CDR2: GTSNPN, SVGIG (reference sequence). The CDR3 totals 16 residues. The ends lost 1 base at V and 10 bases at J; junction bases unmatched: 11. The CDR3: CAWSAYSGQGKSPLHF. The DNA for the CDR3 is TGTGCCTGGAGTGCCTATAGCGGACAGGGGAAGTCACCCCTCCACTTT.

The chain joins TRBV7-9 to TRBJ2-5, with 11 bases fitting TRBD1. V trimming: 5 bases; J trimming: 1 base; junction bases outside the gene matches: 3. In germline, CDR1 is SEHNR, CDR2 FQNEAQ (reference sequence). This CDR3 has 15 residues. The CDR3 DNA is TGTGCCAGCAGCCCCGGGACAGGGGGCCAAGAGACCCAGTACTTC. Encoded protein: CASSPGTGGQETQYF.

This clone was seen only a few times. V and J are TRBV18 and TRBJ1-5; D unclear. The length of the CDR3 is 13 residues. In germline, CDR1 is KGHSH, CDR2 LQKENI. V dropped 2 bases and J dropped 7 bases, with 9 bases sitting between them. CDR3 in DNA: TGTGCCAGCTCACCAACGGATAAACAGCCCCAGCATTTT. Translated: CASSPTDKQPQHF. The full variable domain, with the rest looked up from reference TRBV18 and TRBJ1-5, is NAGVMQNPRHLVRRRGQEARLRCSPMKGHSHVYWYRQLPEEGLKFMVYLQKENIIDESGMPKERFSAEFPKEGPSILRIQQVVRGDSAAYFCASSPTDKQPQHFGDGTRLSIL.

The chain is built from TRBV10-2 and TRBJ1-5; 7 nucleotides line up with TRBD1. J lost 6 bases, V lost 6 bases, and 8 bases had no gene match. Germline CDR1 is WSHSY and CDR2 is SAAADI. This CDR3 comprises 14 residues. CDR3 loop: CASRSRQGGQPQHF. In DNA form, the CDR3 reads TGCGCCAGCAGATCCAGACAGGGAGGTCAGCCCCAGCATTTT.

This clone was recorded once. V is TRBV6-5 and J is TRBJ2-7; TRBD1 matches 8 bases. Germline-derived CDR1 and CDR2 are MNHEY and SVGAGI. Unmatched junction bases numbered 11, after V lost 6 bases and J lost 7 bases. This CDR3 has 14 residues. In DNA form, the CDR3 reads TGTGCCAGCAGCCCGGACAGGGCCCTCTGGGAGCAGTACTTC. Protein sequence: CASSPDRALWEQYF.

V is TRBV11-1 and J is TRBJ2-5; TRBD1 aligns across 11 bases. The CDR3 consists of 14 residues. V lost 4 bases and J lost 5; bases outside the gene matches: 3. Germline values: CDR1 SGHAT, CDR2 FQDESV (reference sequence). CDR3 loop: CASSSGTGGETQYF. The CDR3 nucleotides are TGTGCCAGCAGCTCCGGGACAGGGGGTGAGACCCAGTACTTC. The full variable domain, rest sourced from reference TRBV11-1 and TRBJ2-5, is EAEVAQSPRYKITEKSQAVAFWCDPISGHATLYWYRQILGQGPELLVQFQDESVVDDSQLPKDRFSAERLKGVDSTLKIQPAELGDSAMYLCASSSGTGGETQYFGPGTRLLVL.

The chain combines TRBV4-2 with TRBJ1-1; D remains unclear. Germline V CDR1 and CDR2: LGHNA, YNFKEQ. V gave up 0 bases and J gave up 8 bases, with 7 bases separating them. CDR3 length: 12 amino acids. DNA of the CDR3: TGTGCCAGCAGCCAAGATGGGCAGGAAGCTTTCTTT. Protein sequence: CASSQDGQEAFF.

V usage is TRBV4-2 and J usage is TRBJ2-7; 12 positions agree with TRBD2. Germline CDR1 LGHNA, CDR2 YNFKEQ. The CDR3 length is 17 residues. Trimming cost V 8 bases and J 4 bases; bases outside gene matches: 15. Here the CDR3 DNA reads TGTGCCAGCGGACAAAGGAGCCTAGCGGGGGGGAGGTACGAGCAGTACTTC. Translation gives CASGQRSLAGGRYEQYF.

CDR3 DNA sequence: TGTGCCAGCAGTCGGACTAGCGGGGGTTCTCGGAGTGGTGAGCAGTACTTC. Translation: CASSRTSGGSRSGEQYF. The J gene is TRBJ2-7, the V gene TRBV7-2; 13 bases align to TRBD2. CDR3 length: 17 amino acids. Germline V gene data show CDR1 as SGHTA and CDR2 as FQGNSA. The J segment lost 7 bases and the V segment lost 6 bases, leaving 15 bases of the junction unmatched.

This chain uses TRBV11-3 with TRBJ2-3; 9 bases fit TRBD1. Trimming cost V 3 bases and J 0 bases; bases outside gene matches: 4. The CDR3 contains 16 residues. The V gene's germline CDR1 is SGHNT and CDR2 YENEEA. DNA for the CDR3: TGTGCCAGCAGCTTGTCGACAGGGGGTAGCACAGATACGCAGTATTTT. Encoded protein: CASSLSTGGSTDTQYF.

CDR3 region: CASSLAGLAGGIDTQYF. The CDR3 region has the DNA TGTGCCAGCAGCTTAGCGGGACTAGCGGGGGGCATAGATACGCAGTATTTT. The J gene is TRBJ2-3, the V gene TRBV7-2, with 15 bases that match TRBD2. J gave up 5 bases and V 0 bases, and 3 bases lay outside the gene matches. Germline CDR1 is SGHTA and CDR2 is FQGNSA. There are 17 residues in the CDR3.

The gene calls are TRBV12-5 and TRBJ1-3; D may be TRBD1 (5 bases). The CDR3 is 13 amino acids. Trimming took off 3 bases at V and 8 bases at J, with 11 bases between the two ends. Germline CDR1 and CDR2: LGHNT and FRNRAP. The CDR3 DNA reads TGTGCTAGTGGTTTCCAGGGTACGGACACCATATATTTT. This codes for CASGFQGTDTIYF.

The rearrangement links TRBV6-6 to TRBJ1-2; TRBD1 matches 9 bases. The germline V gene has CDR1 MNHNY and CDR2 SVGAGI (reference sequence). The CDR3 covers 15 residues. The V gene end was trimmed by 3 bases and the J gene end by 6 bases; junction bases not matched to a gene: 8. CDR3 sequence reads: CASSYSGTGTDGYTF. In DNA form, the CDR3 reads TGTGCCAGCAGTTATTCCGGGACAGGGACGGATGGCTACACCTTC.

This rearrangement joins TRBV11-2 to TRBJ2-7; tentatively, D is TRBD2 (5 bases). Germline V lookup: CDR1 SGHAT, CDR2 FQNNGV. The CDR3 totals 17 residues. Trimming stripped 2 bases from V and 3 bases from J, with 20 bases between. Here the CDR3 DNA reads TGTGCCAGCAGCTTATTACAACTAGTAGTTTTAGTCTACGAGCAGTACTTC. It specifies CASSLLQLVVLVYEQYF.

The CDR3 is CASSSAMDGLADTQYF. The CDR3 DNA sequence: TGTGCCAGCAGCTCAGCCATGGACGGCTTGGCAGATACGCAGTATTTT. The chain recombines TRBV4-2 with TRBJ2-3; D gene ambiguous. Trimming took off 5 bases at V and 4 bases at J, with 19 bases between the two ends. Per germline, CDR1 LGHNA and CDR2 YNFKEQ. The CDR3 covers 16 residues.